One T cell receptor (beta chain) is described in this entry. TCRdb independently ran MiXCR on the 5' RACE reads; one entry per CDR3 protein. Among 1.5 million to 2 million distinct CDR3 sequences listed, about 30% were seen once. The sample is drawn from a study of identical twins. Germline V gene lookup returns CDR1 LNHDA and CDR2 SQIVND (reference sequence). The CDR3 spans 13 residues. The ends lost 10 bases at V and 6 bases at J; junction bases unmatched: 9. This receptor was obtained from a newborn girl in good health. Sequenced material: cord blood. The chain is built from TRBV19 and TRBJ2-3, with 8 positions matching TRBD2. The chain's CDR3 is CATSGRIGDTQYF. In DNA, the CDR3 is TGTGCCACGAGCGGGAGAATCGGCGATACGCAGTATTTT. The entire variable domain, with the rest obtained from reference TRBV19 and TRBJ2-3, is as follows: DGGITQSPKYLFRKEGQNVTLSCEQNLNHDAMYWYRQDPGQGLRLIYYSQIVNDFQKGDIAEGYSVSREKKESFPLTVTSAQKNPTAFYLCATSGRIGDTQYFGPGTRLTVL.